This T cell receptor beta chain was sequenced for a study of blood T cell repertoires in COVID-19. Background on the study: COVID-19 samples collected from the United States, Italy and Spain covered acute and convalescent phases. PBMCs, B-cell-depleted T cells, or T cells provided the cDNA or gDNA that made up the material.

Assay: immunoSEQ multiplex PCR; the TCRdb copy retains only in-frame clones and omits some. The sample records 50,000 to 60,000 clones, roughly 91% being singletons. V lost 4 bases to trimming and J lost 1 base; unmatched junction nucleotides: 4. Germline V CDR1 and CDR2: MNHNY, SVGAGI (reference sequence). The length of the CDR3 is 15 residues. The chain couples TRBV6-6 to TRBJ2-3, with 8 bases lining up with TRBD1. This clonotype was obtained from a human donor in a cohort sampled during active COVID-19. Material for sequencing was peripheral blood. The CDR3 sequence: CASSSPTGGTDTQYF. The CDR3 DNA is TGTGCCAGCAGTTCCCCGACAGGGGGCACAGATACGCAGTATTTT.